This T cell receptor beta chain was identified in a study of cytomegalovirus exposure and HLA in healthy donors. The overall study: 81% of more than 300 genotyped donors fell in the Caucasian-associated ancestry cluster.

This clone was seen only a few times. Its antigen is currently unknown. The study, taken as a whole, reports: Cytomegalovirus status, reportedly, was diagnosed with high specificity and sensitivity by the classifier. TCR beta V- and J-gene trimming, according to a later analysis, was linked to a missense DCLRE1C variant.

The CDR3 is made up of 13 amino acids. The germline V and J ends were trimmed by 8 bases and 2 bases, with 15 bases remaining between them. Germline V CDR1 and CDR2: GTSNPN, SVGIG (reference sequence). Though nominally healthy at sampling, donors likely had unrecorded immune exposures. Primers included in the PCR were 60 Vbeta and 13 Jbeta primers. Data came from immunoSEQ multiplex PCR; TCRdb stores just in-frame clones and leaves some out. The table shows some 120,000 clones, with about 79% occurring only once. The chain combines TRBV30 with TRBJ1-1, with D perhaps TRBD1 (5 bases). The specimen was PBMCs. The receptor's source is a woman aged 50 to 60 in good health and CMV-seronegative. CDR3 residues: CANRQRRNTEAFF. The CDR3 DNA sequence: TGTGCCAATAGACAGAGAAGAAACACTGAAGCTTTCTTT.